This T cell receptor beta chain was sequenced in a study of response to subunit inactivated influenza vaccine. TCRdb used MiXCR to reprocess the RT-PCR reads, holding one entry per CDR3 protein. The sample holds about 540,000 distinct CDR3 sequences; roughly a quarter are singletons and the top ten take 2.5% to 3%. The germline V gene has CDR1 MNHEY and CDR2 SVGEGT. The ends were cut back, 0 bases at V and 7 bases at J, with 27 bases in the middle. The CDR3 covers 20 residues. These data also featured in a second study, about T cells expressing NK-cell markers. That source reports: What made the TCR beta cDNA was 5'RACE template switching with UMIs.

The receptor's source is a man aged 45 to 65 who received an inactivated influenza vaccine. The chain has TRBV6-2 or TRBV6-3 and TRBJ2-2; D call uncertain. The sequencing here drew on CD4+ T cells sorted from PBMCs, taken 12 days after vaccination. CDR3 in DNA: TGTGCCAGCAGTTACTCGAAAAGAGGAAGTGTAGCCCTGGGCGGCGGGGAGCTGTTTTTT. Protein sequence: CASSYSKRGSVALGGGELFF.